This T cell receptor (beta chain) was obtained from a study of T cell responses to AZD1222 COVID-19 vaccine. General study results and limits: Spike-specific TCR breadth and depth grew following two AZD1222 doses.

Trimming pared 5 bases from V and 7 bases from J, leaving 21 bases between. The CDR3 totals 16 residues. Germline loops: CDR1 MNHEY, CDR2 SMNVEV (reference sequence). Comment on this clone: The antigen is unknown.

The protocol was immunoSEQ multiplex PCR, while the TCRdb copy is restricted to in-frame clones and leaves out a portion. The table has more than 75,000 clones, around 88% seen once; the top ten hold 7.5%. Source: peripheral blood, taken on day 0 of AZD1222 vaccination. The source is an adult in good health. The rearrangement uses TRBV27 and TRBJ2-1, with D tentatively TRBD1 or TRBD2 (6 bases each). CDR3: CASSSARGRAGNEQFF. DNA for the CDR3: TGTGCCAGCAGTAGCGCCAGGGGAAGAGCGGGTAATGAGCAGTTCTTC.